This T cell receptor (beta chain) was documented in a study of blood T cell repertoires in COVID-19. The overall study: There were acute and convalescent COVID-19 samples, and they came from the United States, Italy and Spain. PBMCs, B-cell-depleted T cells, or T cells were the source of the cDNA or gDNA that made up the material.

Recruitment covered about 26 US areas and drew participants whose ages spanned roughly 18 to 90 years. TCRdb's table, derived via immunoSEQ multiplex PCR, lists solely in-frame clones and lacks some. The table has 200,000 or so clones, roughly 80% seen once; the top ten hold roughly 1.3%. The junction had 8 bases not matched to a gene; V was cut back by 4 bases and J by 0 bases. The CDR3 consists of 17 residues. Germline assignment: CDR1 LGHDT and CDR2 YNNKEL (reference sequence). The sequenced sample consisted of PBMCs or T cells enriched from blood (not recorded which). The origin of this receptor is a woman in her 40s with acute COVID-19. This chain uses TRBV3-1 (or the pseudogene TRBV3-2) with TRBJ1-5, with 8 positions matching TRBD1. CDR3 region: CASSPGQALYSNQPQHF. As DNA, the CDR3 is TGTGCCAGCAGCCCGGGACAGGCGCTCTATAGCAATCAGCCCCAGCATTTT.